This TCR beta chain originates from a study of beta chain features in type 1 diabetes. Every bit of the isolated RNA underwent reverse transcription, so sequencing read expressed TCRB transcripts. The average read count of naive, central memory and regulatory T cell samples was some 3.8 million. Some clones are missing from TCRdb's copy, which holds only in-frame ones; the method was immunoSEQ multiplex PCR. The sample consists of 30,000 to 45,000 clones, approximately 60% of them appearing once. Germline V lookup: CDR1 MNHEY, CDR2 SVGAGI. The CDR3 spans 15 residues. Trimming took 4 bases from V and 3 from J, leaving 15 bases between them. Study-level results: No resolution was reached here on whether HLA type influences TCRB rearrangement. Patients and controls would share equally any PCR tilt toward shorter templates. Within the patient group, naive, central memory and Treg TCRB repertoires appeared more similar to each other than within healthy donors.

A remark on this clone: Antigen: not known.

The V gene is TRBV6-5, the J gene TRBJ1-1; D unclear. Sequenced sample: Tregs from blood. The sequence was collected from a woman aged 30 to 39 in good health. CDR3 amino acids: CASSLGAKGDTEAFF. DNA for the CDR3: TGTGCCAGCAGTTTGGGAGCTAAAGGCGACACTGAAGCTTTCTTT.